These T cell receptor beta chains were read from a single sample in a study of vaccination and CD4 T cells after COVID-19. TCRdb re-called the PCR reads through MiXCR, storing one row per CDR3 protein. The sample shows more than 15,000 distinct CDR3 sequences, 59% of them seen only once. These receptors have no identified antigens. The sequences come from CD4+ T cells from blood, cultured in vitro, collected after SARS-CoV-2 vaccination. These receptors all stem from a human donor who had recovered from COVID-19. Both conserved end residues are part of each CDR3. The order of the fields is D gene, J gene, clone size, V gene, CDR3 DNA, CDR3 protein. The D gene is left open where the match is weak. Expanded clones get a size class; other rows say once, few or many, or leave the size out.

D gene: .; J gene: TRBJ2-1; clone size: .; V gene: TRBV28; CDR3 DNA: TGTGCCAGCAGGGCAGCCTCCTACAATGAGCAGTTCTTC; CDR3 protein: CASRAASYNEQFF
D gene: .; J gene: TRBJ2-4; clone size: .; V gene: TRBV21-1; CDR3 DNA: TGTGCCAGCAGCAAAGAGGGGGGGGGCAGAAACATTCAGTACTTC; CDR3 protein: CASSKEGGGRNIQYF
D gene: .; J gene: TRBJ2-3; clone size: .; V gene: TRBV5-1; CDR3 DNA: TGCGCCAGCAGCTTGTTCAGCGGAACTAGCACAGATACGCAGTATTTT; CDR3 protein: CASSLFSGTSTDTQYF
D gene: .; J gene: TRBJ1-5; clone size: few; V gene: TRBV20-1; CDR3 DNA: TGCAGTGCCACAACGAATGTCCATAGCAATCAGCCCCAGCATTTT; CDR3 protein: CSATTNVHSNQPQHF
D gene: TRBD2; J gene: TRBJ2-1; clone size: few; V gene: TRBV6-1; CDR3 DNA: TGTGCCAGCAGTCTTTCTCTGGGAGGGCCCTCCTACAATGAGCAGTTCTTC; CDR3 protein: CASSLSLGGPSYNEQFF
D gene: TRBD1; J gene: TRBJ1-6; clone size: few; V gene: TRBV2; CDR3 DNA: TGTGCCAGCAGCCGGGACAGCCCAAAGCATTCACCCCTCCACTTT; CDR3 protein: CASSRDSPKHSPLHF
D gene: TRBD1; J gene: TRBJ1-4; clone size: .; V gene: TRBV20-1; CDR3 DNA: TGCAGTGCTAGTGACAGGGTAGTTGAAAAACTGTTTTTT; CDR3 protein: CSASDRVVEKLFF
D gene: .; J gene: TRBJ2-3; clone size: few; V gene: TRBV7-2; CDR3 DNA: TGTGCCAGCAGCTTAGTAGCGAAAAACACAGATACGCAGTATTTT; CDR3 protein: CASSLVAKNTDTQYF
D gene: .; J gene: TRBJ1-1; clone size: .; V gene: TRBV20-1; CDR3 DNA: TGCAGTGCTCCGAAACTTACTGAAGCTTTCTTT; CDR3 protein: CSAPKLTEAFF
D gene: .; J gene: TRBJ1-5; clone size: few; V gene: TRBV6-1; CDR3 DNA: TGTGCCAGCAGGTTGGACGGAGGTAGCAATCAGCCCCAGCATTTT; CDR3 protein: CASRLDGGSNQPQHF
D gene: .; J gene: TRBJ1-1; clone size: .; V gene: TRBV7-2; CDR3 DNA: TGTGCCAGCAGCCCCCTGACTTCGAACACTGAAGCTTTCTTT; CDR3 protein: CASSPLTSNTEAFF
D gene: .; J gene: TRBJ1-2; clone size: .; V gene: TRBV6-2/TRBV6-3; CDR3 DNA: TGTGCCAGCAGTTTAAGCGGGAACTATGGCTACACCTTC; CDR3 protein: CASSLSGNYGYTF
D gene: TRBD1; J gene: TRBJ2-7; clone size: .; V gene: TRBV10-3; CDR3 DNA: TGTGCCAGCACCGGGGGGACAGGGGCGTACGAGCAGTACTTC; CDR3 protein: CASTGGTGAYEQYF
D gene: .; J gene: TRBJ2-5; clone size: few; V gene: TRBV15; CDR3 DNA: TGTGCCACCAGCAGAGATCTGGGCGGCAAAGAGACCCAGTACTTC; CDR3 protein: CATSRDLGGKETQYF
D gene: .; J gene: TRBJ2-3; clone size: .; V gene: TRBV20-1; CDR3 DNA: TGCAGTGCTAGAGAAATGAGGGATACGCAGTATTTT; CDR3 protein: CSAREMRDTQYF
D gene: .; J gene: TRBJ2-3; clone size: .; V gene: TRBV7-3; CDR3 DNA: TGTGCCAGCAGCTCCACTCAGGGAGATACGCAGTATTTT; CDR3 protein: CASSSTQGDTQYF
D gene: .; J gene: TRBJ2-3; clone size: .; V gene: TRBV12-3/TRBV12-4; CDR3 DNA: TGTGCCAGCAGTTTACCGAGGCGCACAGATACGCAGTATTTT; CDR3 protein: CASSLPRRTDTQYF
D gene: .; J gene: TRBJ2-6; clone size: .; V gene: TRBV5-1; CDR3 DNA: TGCGCCAGCAGCGGCCTCTCTGGGGCCAACGTCCTGACTTTC; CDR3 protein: CASSGLSGANVLTF
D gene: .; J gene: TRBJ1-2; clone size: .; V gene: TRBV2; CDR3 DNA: TGTGCCAGCAACCCAGGACGGAGCTATGGCTACACCTTC; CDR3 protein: CASNPGRSYGYTF
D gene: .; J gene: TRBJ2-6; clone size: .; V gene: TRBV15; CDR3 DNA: TGTGCCACCAGCAGAGACAACTCTGGGGCCAACGTCCTGACTTTC; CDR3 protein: CATSRDNSGANVLTF
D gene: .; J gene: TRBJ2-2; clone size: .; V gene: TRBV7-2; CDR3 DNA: TGTGCCAGCAGCTTAGGGGGCCGACTCGGGGAGCTGTTTTTT; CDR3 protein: CASSLGGRLGELFF
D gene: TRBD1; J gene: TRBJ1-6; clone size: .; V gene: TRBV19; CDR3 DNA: TGTGCCAGTAATACTGGACAGGGAGGTTGGGGTTCACCCCTCCACTTT; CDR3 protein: CASNTGQGGWGSPLHF
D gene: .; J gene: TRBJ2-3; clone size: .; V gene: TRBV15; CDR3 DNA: TGTGCCACCAGCAGAGGAGGGGACGCAGATACGCAGTATTTT; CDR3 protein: CATSRGGDADTQYF
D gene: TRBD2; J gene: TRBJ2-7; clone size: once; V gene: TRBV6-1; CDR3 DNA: TGTGCCAGCATCTTCGGGGCTAGCGGGAGTTCCTACGAGCAGTACTTC; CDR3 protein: CASIFGASGSSYEQYF
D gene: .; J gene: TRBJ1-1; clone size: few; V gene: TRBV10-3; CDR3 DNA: TGTGCCATCAGTGACCCACTCCGGGGCACTGAAGCTTTCTTT; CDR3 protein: CAISDPLRGTEAFF
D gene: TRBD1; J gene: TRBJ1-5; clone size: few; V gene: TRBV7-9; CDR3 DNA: TGTGCCAGCAGCGTTCGTGGGGACAGAAGCAATCAGCCCCAGCATTTT; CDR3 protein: CASSVRGDRSNQPQHF
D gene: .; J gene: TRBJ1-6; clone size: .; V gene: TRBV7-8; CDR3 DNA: TGTGCCAGCAGCCCTCAGGACTCGGGGGGGGAACCCCTCCACTTT; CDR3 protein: CASSPQDSGGEPLHF
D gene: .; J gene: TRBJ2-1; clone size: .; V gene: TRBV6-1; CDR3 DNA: TGTGCCAGCAGTGCCCTCGGTGGGCCTGAGCAGTTCTTC; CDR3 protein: CASSALGGPEQFF
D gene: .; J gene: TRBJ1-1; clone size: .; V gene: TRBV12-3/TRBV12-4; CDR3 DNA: TGTGCCAGCACCATGGGGGTCTGGAACACTGAAGCTTTCTTT; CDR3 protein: CASTMGVWNTEAFF
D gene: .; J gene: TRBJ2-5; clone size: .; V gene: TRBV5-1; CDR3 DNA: TGCGCCAGCAGCTTGGTTTTCGGCAACCCCGGGGAGACCCAGTACTTC; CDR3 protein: CASSLVFGNPGETQYF
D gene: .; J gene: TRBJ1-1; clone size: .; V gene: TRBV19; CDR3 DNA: TGTGCCAGTATTGGATCAGGGCAGGTGAACACTGAAGCTTTCTTT; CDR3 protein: CASIGSGQVNTEAFF
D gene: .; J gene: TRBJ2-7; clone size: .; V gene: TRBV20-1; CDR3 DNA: TGCAGTGCTCCTCCTAGCGCTCGTAATCCTTACGAGCAGTACTTC; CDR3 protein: CSAPPSARNPYEQYF
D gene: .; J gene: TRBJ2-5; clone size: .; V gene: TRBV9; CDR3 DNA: TGTGCCAGCAGCAGACCGTCGGAGACCCAGTACTTC; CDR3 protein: CASSRPSETQYF
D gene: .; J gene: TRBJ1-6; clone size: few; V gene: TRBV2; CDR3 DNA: TGTGCCAGCAGGCCGACACGGGGAACTAATTCACCCCTCCACTTT; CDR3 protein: CASRPTRGTNSPLHF
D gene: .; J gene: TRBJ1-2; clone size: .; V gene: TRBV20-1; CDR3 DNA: TGCAGTGCTAGACCCGATTTGGGGGGGGGCTACACCTTC; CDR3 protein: CSARPDLGGGYTF
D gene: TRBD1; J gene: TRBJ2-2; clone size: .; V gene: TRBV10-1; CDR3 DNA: TGCGCCAGCAGACAGGGGGTTACCAACACCGGGGAGCTGTTTTTT; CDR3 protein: CASRQGVTNTGELFF